This record covers a single TCR beta chain. Antigen unknown. This record belongs to a study of siplizumab effects on memory and regulatory T cells. Whole-study findings and limits: Naive T cells appeared more diverse than memory cells and seemed to be major alloresponse contributors. Proliferating Tregs taken from siplizumab cultures were not shown to have a confirmed suppressive function. Siplizumab significantly decreased alloreactive sequences from unstimulated CD4+ memory cells. Poor capture below about 10^-5 frequency left most alloreactive clones unmapped to unstimulated subsets.

Profiled with immunoSEQ multiplex PCR; TCRdb holds only in-frame clones, not every one. Here the sample spans 50,000 to 70,000 clones, nearly 98% being singletons. The J segment lost 7 bases and the V segment lost 0 bases, leaving 6 bases of the junction unmatched. CDR1 and CDR2 (germline): SGDLS, YYNGEE. This CDR3 is 17 amino acids long. The chain links TRBV9 to TRBJ2-2, with TRBD2 matching over 13 bases. The TCR sequence derives from a human donor in good health. Material for sequencing was naive CD8+ T cells sorted from blood. CDR3 coding DNA: TGTGCCAGCAGCGTAGCGGGACTAGCGGGGTTTGGCGGGGAGCTGTTTTTT. It encodes CASSVAGLAGFGGELFF.